The next 25 T cell receptor beta chains were all read from a single sample in a study of blood T cell repertoires in COVID-19. Profiling relied on immunoSEQ multiplex PCR, and the TCRdb table lists in-frame clones only, not all of them. The table records about 260,000 clones, 80% to 90% of them present only once. Sequencing input: peripheral blood. These receptor sequences come from a woman aged 40 to 55 with acute or convalescent COVID-19.

This clone is a singleton in its sample. This rearrangement joins TRBV27 to TRBJ2-7, with TRBD2 matching 13 bases. From germline, CDR1 is MNHEY and CDR2 SMNVEV (reference sequence). The CDR3 is made up of 14 amino acids. V was clipped by 8 bases and J by 4 bases; unmatched bases: 5. The CDR3 sequence is CASGTSGVFYEQYV. The CDR3 DNA follows: TGTGCCAGCGGGACTAGCGGGGTGTTTTACGAGCAGTACGTC.

V is TRBV2 and J is TRBJ1-6; D is possibly TRBD1 (5 bases). Trimming removed 6 bases from V and 7 bases from J, with 7 bases in between. The CDR3 loop spans 12 amino acids. In germline, CDR1 is SNHLY, CDR2 FYNNEI. The CDR3 is CASRGGNSPLHF. The CDR3 coding sequence is TGTGCCAGCAGGGGGGGGAATTCACCCCTCCACTTT. The full variable domain, with the rest looked up from reference TRBV2 and TRBJ1-6, is EPEVTQTPSHQVTQMGQEVILRCVPISNHLYFYWYRQILGQKVEFLVSFYNNEISEKSEIFDDQFSVERPDGSNFTLKIRSTKLEDSAMYFCASRGGNSPLHFGNGTRLTVT.

The chain recombines TRBV3-1 (or the pseudogene TRBV3-2) with TRBJ1-4; maybe TRBD1 (6 bases). Germline V gene data show CDR1 as LGHDT and CDR2 as YNNKEL (reference sequence). V was pared by 4 bases and J by 6 bases, with 12 bases between. This CDR3 spans 14 amino acids. The CDR3 DNA sequence: TGTGCCAGCAGCCCGCGACAGGTGGATGAAAAACTGTTTTTT. It is translated as CASSPRQVDEKLFF.

The chain carries TRBV10-2 and TRBJ2-1, with 9 bases that match TRBD2. The CDR3 has 16 amino acids. CDR1 WSHSY and CDR2 SAAADI come from the germline V gene. Losses at the gene ends were 0 bases for V and 5 bases for J; bases not matched to a gene: 5. CDR3 in amino acids: CASSESGGGANNEQFF. Written as DNA, the CDR3 is TGCGCCAGCAGTGAGTCAGGCGGGGGGGCCAACAATGAGCAGTTCTTC.

This chain uses TRBV2 with TRBJ1-6, with a tentative D call TRBD1 (6 bases). V lost 5 bases and J 12 bases, leaving 20 bases between the germline ends. This CDR3 is 15 amino acids long. Germline V CDR1 and CDR2: SNHLY, FYNNEI. The chain's CDR3 is CASSPEGGGELPLHF. For the CDR3, the DNA is TGTGCCAGCAGTCCGGAGGGCGGGGGCGAGTTACCCCTCCACTTT.

This clone occurred once. The rearrangement joins TRBV6-5 to TRBJ1-1, with a possible D match to TRBD1 (5 bases). Trimming removed 8 bases from V and 3 bases from J, with 7 bases in between. CDR3 length: 11 amino acids. Germline CDR1 and CDR2: MNHEY and SVGAGI. The CDR3 sequence is CASGGDTEAFF. The CDR3 region has the DNA TGTGCCAGCGGAGGGGACACTGAAGCTTTCTTT.

The gene calls are TRBV5-1 and TRBJ2-2; the D gene is possibly TRBD2 (5 bases). Germline V lookup: CDR1 SGHRS, CDR2 YFSETQ. Between the trimmed V and J ends, which lost 4 bases and 4 bases, there was a span of 20 bases. The CDR3 sequence is 17 residues long. The CDR3 DNA follows: TGCGCCAGCAGCGCGGCCATCACCGGGGATGGCACCGGGGAGCTGTTTTTT. This gives the protein CASSAAITGDGTGELFF.

Comment on this clone: Sequence at one end of the junction differs from germline and may be a read error. The chain has TRBV11-3 and TRBJ2-5; 7 nucleotides align to TRBD2. There are 15 residues in the CDR3. Per the germline V gene, CDR1 is SGHNT and CDR2 is YENEEA. The CDR3 DNA is TGTGCCAGCAGCTTAGGAGGTCTAGCGGCAGAGGCCCAGTACTTC. It is translated as CASSLGGLAAEAQYF.

J is TRBJ1-2 and V is TRBV7-3, with 7 bases fitting TRBD1. This CDR3 spans 13 amino acids. Trimming removed 1 base from V and 7 bases from J; junction bases left unmatched: 3. Germline V CDR1 and CDR2: SGHTA, FQGTGA. The CDR3 spells CASSLNPGGGYTF. Written as DNA, the CDR3 is TGTGCCAGCAGCTTAAACCCAGGGGGTGGCTACACCTTC.

This chain links TRBV5-4 with TRBJ2-7; 7 nucleotides agree with TRBD2. The length of the CDR3 is 15 residues. Germline V gene sequence: CDR1 SGHNT, CDR2 YYREEE (reference sequence). V lost 2 bases and J lost 2; bases outside the gene matches: 7. CDR3 DNA sequence: TGTGCCAGCAGCTTTGAGGGAGGGATCACCTACGAGCAGTACGTC. Translated, it gives CASSFEGGITYEQYV.

The V call is TRBV6-5, the J call TRBJ2-1; D is possibly TRBD2 (5 bases). The CDR3 is 13 residues long. Per the germline V gene, CDR1 is MNHEY and CDR2 is SVGAGI. Trimming took 8 bases from V and 9 from J, leaving 17 bases between them. In DNA, the CDR3 is TGTGCCAGCGGGAGAAGCCTAGCCGTTGAGCAGTTCTTC. Translated, it gives CASGRSLAVEQFF.

DNA for the CDR3: TGTGCCACCCAAGACAGGAGACTTCTAAACAACGAAATGAAAAAACTGTTTTTT. As protein: CATQDRRLLNNEMKKLFF. This chain joins TRBV24-1 and TRBJ1-4; tentative D call: TRBD1 (6 bases). The CDR3 totals 18 residues. V lost 9 bases and J 9 bases, leaving 31 bases between the germline ends. Per germline, CDR1 KGHDR and CDR2 SFDVKD.

The chain links TRBV30 to TRBJ1-5, with D unresolved. The V gene lost 1 base and the J gene lost 4 bases, with 11 bases spanning the gap. Germline V gene lookup returns CDR1 GTSNPN and CDR2 SVGIG (reference sequence). This CDR3 comprises 14 residues. Written as DNA, the CDR3 is TGTGCCTGGAGTGGAGGTCGAGGGAATCAGCCCCAGCATTTT. It is translated as CAWSGGRGNQPQHF.

This chain links TRBV5-1 with TRBJ1-3, with TRBD1 matching 8 bases. With V trimmed by 0 bases and J by 4 bases, 0 bases remained unmatched. Per germline, CDR1 SGHRS and CDR2 YFSETQ. The CDR3 has 14 amino acids. DNA of the CDR3: TGCGCCAGCAGCTTGGGGGACAGGGGAAACACCATATATTTT. Its protein product is CASSLGDRGNTIYF.

This clone was seen just once. This chain links TRBV9 with TRBJ1-2; D possibly corresponds to TRBD1 (6 bases). V was clipped by 4 bases and J by 4 bases, with 17 bases between them. Per the germline V gene, CDR1 is SGDLS and CDR2 is YYNGEE. There are 15 residues in the CDR3. CDR3: CASSTPHRVGYGYTF. The CDR3 DNA is TGTGCCAGCAGCACGCCCCACAGGGTAGGCTATGGCTACACCTTC.

The chain is built from TRBV15 and TRBJ1-6, with D unclear. The germline CDR1 and CDR2 sequences are LNHNV and YYDKDF (reference sequence). The V gene lost 4 bases and the J gene lost 0 bases, with 7 bases spanning the gap. The CDR3 length is 15 residues. The CDR3 region is CATSTGSSYNSPLHF. As DNA, the CDR3 is TGTGCCACCAGCACGGGAAGCTCCTATAATTCACCCCTCCACTTT.

The rearrangement links TRBV7-9 to TRBJ2-1, with a weak D call TRBD1 (6 bases). V was pared by 6 bases and J by 4 bases, with 16 bases between. CDR1 and CDR2 from the germline V gene are SEHNR and FQNEAQ (reference sequence). CDR3 length: 15 residues. The CDR3: CASRLRGTPYNEQFF. The CDR3 bases are TGTGCCAGCAGATTAAGGGGGACCCCGTACAATGAGCAGTTCTTC.

Concerning this clone itself: Other DNA sequences from this sample encode an identical CDR3 as well. V is TRBV7-2 and J is TRBJ1-2, with D tentatively TRBD1 (5 bases). CDR1 and CDR2 from the germline V gene are SGHTA and FQGNSA. This CDR3 has 13 residues. The ends were cut back, 2 bases at V and 6 bases at J, with 10 bases in the middle. The CDR3 loop is CASSLRGNNGYTF. As DNA, the CDR3 is TGTGCCAGCAGCTTAAGGGGAAATAATGGCTACACCTTC.

The V and J genes are TRBV6-6 and TRBJ1-1; tentative D call: TRBD1 (6 bases). V shed 2 bases and J shed 4 bases, with 11 bases lying between them. The CDR3 covers 14 residues. CDR1 is MNHNY, CDR2 SVGAGI, per germline (reference sequence). The CDR3 region has the DNA TGTGCCAGCAGTTACAGCCGGGGGGCCACTGAAGCTTTCTTT. Its protein is CASSYSRGATEAFF.

In DNA form, the CDR3 reads TGTGCCAGCAGCCTAGATTTGGTGATGAACACTGAAGCTTTCTTT. It yields the protein CASSLDLVMNTEAFF. J is TRBJ1-1 and V is TRBV5-4; D uncertain. V lost 4 bases, J lost 0 bases, and 13 bases lay in between. Germline V gene sequence: CDR1 SGHNT, CDR2 YYREEE (reference sequence). CDR3 size: 15 residues.

This rearrangement joins TRBV6-5 to TRBJ2-2; no firm D call. The length of the CDR3 is 13 residues. V lost 6 bases to trimming and J lost 1 base, with 6 bases between them. The germline V gene encodes CDR1 MNHEY and CDR2 SVGAGI. DNA of the CDR3: TGTGCCAGCAGCCCCGGGAACACCGGGGAGCTGTTTTTT. This codes for CASSPGNTGELFF.

The sample holds one count of this clone. The V and J genes are TRBV6-1 and TRBJ1-2; TRBD1 might be the D (6 bases). Trimming removed 1 base from V and 7 bases from J, with 13 bases in between. CDR1 is MNHNS and CDR2 is SASEGT in the germline V gene. This CDR3 contains 14 residues. The CDR3: CASSEETGSGGYTF. The CDR3 nucleotides read TGTGCCAGCAGTGAAGAAACAGGGAGTGGTGGCTACACCTTC.

This chain uses TRBV19 with TRBJ2-5; 8 bases are shared with TRBD1. Germline-derived CDR1 and CDR2 are LNHDA and SQIVND (reference sequence). The CDR3 consists of 15 residues. The CDR3 protein is CASEGIGQGGETQYF. Here the CDR3 DNA reads TGTGCAAGTGAGGGAATCGGACAGGGCGGAGAGACCCAGTACTTC.

The J gene is TRBJ2-2, the V gene TRBV4-1; a possible D gene is TRBD1 (6 bases). This CDR3 spans 13 amino acids. Between the trimmed V and J ends, which lost 4 bases and 6 bases, there was a span of 9 bases. The germline gives CDR1 MGHRA, CDR2 YSYEKL. The CDR3 reads CASSPPGAGELFF. In nucleotides, the CDR3 is TGCGCCAGCAGCCCGCCAGGGGCCGGGGAGCTGTTTTTT.

The rearrangement uses TRBV19 and TRBJ1-1; D is unclear. Trimming removed 6 bases from V and 4 bases from J, with 15 bases in between. The CDR3 contains 14 residues. Germline assignment: CDR1 LNHDA and CDR2 SQIVND (reference sequence). Written as DNA, the CDR3 is TGTGCCAGTAGGTTAGGAGAAGGTCTCACTGAAGCTTTCTTT. Encoded protein: CASRLGEGLTEAFF.